Listed here are 4 T cell receptor beta chains from one sample, sequenced in a study of beta chain features in type 1 diabetes. Findings of the study overall: Shorter TCRB CDR3s, moderately but significantly so, were found in Type 1 diabetes patients in all four CD4+ subsets.

The authors reverse transcribed all of the isolated RNA, so sequencing captured expressed TCRB transcripts. Produced via immunoSEQ multiplex PCR; TCRdb's table is partial and in-frame only. This sample carries about 700,000 clones, roughly 12% of them seen once, and the ten largest clones take approximately 0.02%. For these TCRs, the target antigens are not known. Sequencing input: naive CD4+ T cells from blood. Receptor source: a man aged 18 to 30 with type 1 diabetes.

This clone was seen more than once but under ten times. V gene TRBV10-1 combines with J gene TRBJ2-5; D is unclear. V gave up 4 bases and J gave up 5 bases, with 11 bases separating them. Germline V gene sequence: CDR1 WNHNN, CDR2 SYGVQD (reference sequence). The CDR3 has 13 amino acids. The CDR3, as DNA: TGCGCCAGCAGTGTTAGCTATGTGGAGACCCAGTACTTC. Residues: CASSVSYVETQYF.

V gene TRBV28 combines with J gene TRBJ2-5; D ambiguous. The CDR3 is 15 residues long. Trimming left V 4 bases short and J 4 bases short, with 16 bases between. From germline, CDR1 is MDHEN and CDR2 SYDVKM. DNA of the CDR3: TGTGCCAGCAGTTCGACGGCCCTATGGGGAGAGACCCAGTACTTC. The encoded protein is CASSSTALWGETQYF.

The rearrangement joins TRBV4-1 to TRBJ1-2; no clear D gene. The CDR3 extends over 16 amino acids. V shed 1 base and J shed 0 bases, with 12 bases lying between them. The germline gives CDR1 MGHRA, CDR2 YSYEKL. CDR3 region: CASSQGPVASNYGYTF. In DNA, the CDR3 is TGCGCCAGCAGCCAAGGCCCGGTGGCTTCTAACTATGGCTACACCTTC.

The chain recombines TRBV29-1 with TRBJ1-1; 10 bases fit TRBD1. Germline assignment: CDR1 SQVTM and CDR2 ANQGSEA. The CDR3 has 14 residues. The V and J ends lost 8 bases and 0 bases, in that order; junction bases with no gene match: 6. The CDR3 spells CSSGQGGMNTEAFF. CDR3 nucleotide sequence: TGCAGCTCCGGACAGGGGGGGATGAACACTGAAGCTTTCTTT. Full variable domain (remainder filled in from reference TRBV29-1 and TRBJ1-1): SAVISQKPSRDICQRGTSLTIQCQVDSQVTMMFWYRQQPGQSLTLIATANQGSEATYESGFVIDKFPISRPNLTFSTLTVSNMSPEDSSIYLCSSGQGGMNTEAFFGQGTRLTVV.